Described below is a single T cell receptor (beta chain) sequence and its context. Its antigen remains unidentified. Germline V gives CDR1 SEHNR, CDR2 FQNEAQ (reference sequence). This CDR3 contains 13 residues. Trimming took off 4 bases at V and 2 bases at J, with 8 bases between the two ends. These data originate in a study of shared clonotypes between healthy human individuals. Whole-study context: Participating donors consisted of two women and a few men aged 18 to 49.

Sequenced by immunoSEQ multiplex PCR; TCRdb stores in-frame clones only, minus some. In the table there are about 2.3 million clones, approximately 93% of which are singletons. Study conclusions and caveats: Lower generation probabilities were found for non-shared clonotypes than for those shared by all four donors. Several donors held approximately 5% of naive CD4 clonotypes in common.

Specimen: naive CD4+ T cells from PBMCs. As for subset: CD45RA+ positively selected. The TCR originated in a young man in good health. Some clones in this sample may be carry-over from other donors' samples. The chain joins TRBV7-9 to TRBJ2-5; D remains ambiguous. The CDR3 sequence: CASSWLVQETQYF. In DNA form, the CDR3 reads TGTGCCAGCAGCTGGCTAGTTCAAGAGACCCAGTACTTC.